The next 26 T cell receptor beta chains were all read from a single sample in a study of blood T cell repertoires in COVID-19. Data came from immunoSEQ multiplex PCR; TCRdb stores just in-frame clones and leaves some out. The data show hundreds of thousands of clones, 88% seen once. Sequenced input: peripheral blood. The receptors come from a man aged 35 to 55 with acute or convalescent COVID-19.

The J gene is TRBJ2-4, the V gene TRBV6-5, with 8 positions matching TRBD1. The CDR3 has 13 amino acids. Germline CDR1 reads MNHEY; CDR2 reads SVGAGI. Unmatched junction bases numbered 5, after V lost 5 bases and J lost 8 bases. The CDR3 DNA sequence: TGTGCCAGCAGTCACAGGGGGTTAGACATTCAGTACTTC. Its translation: CASSHRGLDIQYF.

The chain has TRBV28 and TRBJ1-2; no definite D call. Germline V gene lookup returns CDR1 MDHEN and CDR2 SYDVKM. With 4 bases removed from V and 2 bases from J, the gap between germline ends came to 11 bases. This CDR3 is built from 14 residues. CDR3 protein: CASSYGAGNYGYTF. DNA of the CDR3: TGTGCCAGCAGTTACGGCGCCGGGAACTATGGCTACACCTTC.

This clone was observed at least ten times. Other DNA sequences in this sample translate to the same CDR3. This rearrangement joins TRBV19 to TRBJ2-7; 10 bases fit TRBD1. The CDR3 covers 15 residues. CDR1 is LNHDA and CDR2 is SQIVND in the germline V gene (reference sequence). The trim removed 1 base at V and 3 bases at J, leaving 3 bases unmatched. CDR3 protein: CASSIGTGGRYEQYF. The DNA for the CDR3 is TGTGCCAGTAGTATAGGGACAGGGGGTCGCTACGAGCAGTACTTC.

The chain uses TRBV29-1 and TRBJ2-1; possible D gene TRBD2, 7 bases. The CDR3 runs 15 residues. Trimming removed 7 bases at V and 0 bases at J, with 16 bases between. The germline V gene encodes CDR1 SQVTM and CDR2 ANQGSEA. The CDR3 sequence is CSAGGGGSSYNEQFF. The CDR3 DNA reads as TGCAGCGCTGGGGGCGGCGGGAGCTCCTACAATGAGCAGTTCTTC.

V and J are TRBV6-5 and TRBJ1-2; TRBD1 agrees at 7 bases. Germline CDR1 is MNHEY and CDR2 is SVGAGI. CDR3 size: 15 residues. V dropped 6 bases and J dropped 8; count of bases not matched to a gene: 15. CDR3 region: CASRVGGRGRRGYTF. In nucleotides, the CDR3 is TGTGCCAGCAGAGTCGGGGGAAGGGGGCGTCGGGGCTACACCTTC.

Written as DNA, the CDR3 is TGTGCCAGCAGTCCCGCCGGGACAGGGGAGACTGAAGCTTTCTTT. Translation gives CASSPAGTGETEAFF. This chain connects TRBV27 to TRBJ1-1; 10 bases agree with TRBD1. CDR3 length: 15 residues. Germline V lookup: CDR1 MNHEY, CDR2 SMNVEV (reference sequence). Losses at the gene ends were 5 bases for V and 5 bases for J; bases not matched to a gene: 8.

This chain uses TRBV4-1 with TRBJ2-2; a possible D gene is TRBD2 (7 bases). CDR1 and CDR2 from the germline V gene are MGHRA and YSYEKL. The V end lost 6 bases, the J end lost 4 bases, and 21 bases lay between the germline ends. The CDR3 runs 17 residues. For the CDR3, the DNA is TGCGCCAGCAGTGTAGTATGGGGGGGGCTCGGCACCGGGGAGCTGTTTTTT. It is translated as CASSVVWGGLGTGELFF.

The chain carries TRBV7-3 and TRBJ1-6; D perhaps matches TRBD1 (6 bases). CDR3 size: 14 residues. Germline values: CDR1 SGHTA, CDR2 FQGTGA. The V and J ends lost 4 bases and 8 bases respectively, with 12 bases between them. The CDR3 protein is CASSYRDGDSPLHF. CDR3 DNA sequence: TGTGCCAGCAGCTACAGGGACGGGGATTCACCCCTCCACTTT.

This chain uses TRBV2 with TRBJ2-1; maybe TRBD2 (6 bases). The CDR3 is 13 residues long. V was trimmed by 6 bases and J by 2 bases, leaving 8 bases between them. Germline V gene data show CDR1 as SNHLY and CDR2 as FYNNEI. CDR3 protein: CASRLAAYNEQFF. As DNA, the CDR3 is TGTGCCAGCAGACTAGCAGCCTACAATGAGCAGTTCTTC. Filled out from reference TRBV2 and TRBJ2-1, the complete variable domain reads EPEVTQTPSHQVTQMGQEVILRCVPISNHLYFYWYRQILGQKVEFLVSFYNNEISEKSEIFDDQFSVERPDGSNFTLKIRSTKLEDSAMYFCASRLAAYNEQFFGPGTRLTVL.

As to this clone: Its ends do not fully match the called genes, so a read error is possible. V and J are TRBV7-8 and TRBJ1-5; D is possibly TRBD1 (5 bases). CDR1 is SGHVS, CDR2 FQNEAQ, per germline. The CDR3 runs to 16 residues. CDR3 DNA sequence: TGTGCCAGCAGTTTAGATCAGGGCCCGGTCAATCAGCCCCAGCATTTT. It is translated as CASSLDQGPVNQPQHF. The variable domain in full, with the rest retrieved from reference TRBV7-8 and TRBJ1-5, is GAGVSQSPRYKVAKRGQDVALRCDPISGHVSLFWYQQALGQGPEFLTYFQNEAQLDKSGLPSDRFFAERPEGSVSTLKIQRTQQEDSAVYLCASSLDQGPVNQPQHFGDGTRLSIL.

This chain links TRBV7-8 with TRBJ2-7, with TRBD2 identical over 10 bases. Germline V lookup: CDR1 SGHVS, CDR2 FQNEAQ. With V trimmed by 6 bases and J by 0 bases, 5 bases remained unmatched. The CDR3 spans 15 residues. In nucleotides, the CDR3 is TGTGCCAGCAGAATTAGCGGGGGGCCCTCCTACGAGCAGTACTTC. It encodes CASRISGGPSYEQYF.

This chain's CDR3 is CASSLGTLSTSGYNEQFF. CDR3 bases: TGTGCCAGCAGCTTAGGGACACTCTCGACTAGCGGCTACAATGAGCAGTTCTTC. The rearrangement uses TRBV7-9 and TRBJ2-1; 9 nucleotides line up with TRBD2. The CDR3 is made up of 18 amino acids. Germline lookup yields CDR1 SEHNR and CDR2 FQNEAQ (reference sequence). V was clipped by 1 base and J by 3 bases; unmatched bases: 10.

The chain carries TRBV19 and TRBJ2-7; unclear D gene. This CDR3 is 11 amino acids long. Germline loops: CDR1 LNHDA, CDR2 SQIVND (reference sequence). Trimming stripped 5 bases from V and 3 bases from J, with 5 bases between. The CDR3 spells CASSGNYEQYF. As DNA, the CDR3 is TGTGCCAGTAGTGGCAACTACGAGCAGTACTTC.

This CDR3 is CASSLDRTSGYYEQYF. The CDR3 DNA reads as TGTGCCAGCAGTCTTGATCGGACTAGCGGTTACTACGAGCAGTACTTC. This chain links TRBV6-2 or TRBV6-3 with TRBJ2-7; 10 bases agree with TRBD2. The CDR3 has 16 residues. Germline V CDR1 and CDR2: MNHEY, SVGEGT. Unmatched junction bases numbered 10, after V lost 5 bases and J lost 3 bases.

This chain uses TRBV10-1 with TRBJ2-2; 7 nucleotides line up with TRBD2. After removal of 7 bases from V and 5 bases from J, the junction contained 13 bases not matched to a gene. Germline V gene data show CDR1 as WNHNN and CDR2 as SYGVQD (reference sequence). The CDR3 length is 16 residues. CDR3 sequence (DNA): TGCGCCAGCATTGCGGACTCGCTCGGGGGGACCGGGGAGCTGTTTTTT. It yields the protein CASIADSLGGTGELFF.

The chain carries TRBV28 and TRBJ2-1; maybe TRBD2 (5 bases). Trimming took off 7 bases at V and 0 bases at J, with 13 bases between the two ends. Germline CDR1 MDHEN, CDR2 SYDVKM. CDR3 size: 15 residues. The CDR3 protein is CASTRLAASYNEQFF. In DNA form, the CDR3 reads TGTGCCAGCACCCGTCTAGCAGCCTCCTACAATGAGCAGTTCTTC.

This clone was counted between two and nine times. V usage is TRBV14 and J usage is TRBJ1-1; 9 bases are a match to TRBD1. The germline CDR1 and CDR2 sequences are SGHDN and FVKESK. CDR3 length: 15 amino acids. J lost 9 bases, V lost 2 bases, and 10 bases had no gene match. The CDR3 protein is CASSQSAGQGSKAFF. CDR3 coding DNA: TGTGCCAGCAGCCAAAGCGCGGGACAGGGATCCAAAGCTTTCTTT.

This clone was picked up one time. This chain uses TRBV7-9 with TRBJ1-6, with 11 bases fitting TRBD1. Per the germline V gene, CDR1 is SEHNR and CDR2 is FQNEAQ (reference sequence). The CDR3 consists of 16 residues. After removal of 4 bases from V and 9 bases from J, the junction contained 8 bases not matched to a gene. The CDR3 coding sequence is TGTGCCAGCAGCTCAGGGCCGGGACAGGGGGGTTCACCCCTCCACTTT. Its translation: CASSSGPGQGGSPLHF.

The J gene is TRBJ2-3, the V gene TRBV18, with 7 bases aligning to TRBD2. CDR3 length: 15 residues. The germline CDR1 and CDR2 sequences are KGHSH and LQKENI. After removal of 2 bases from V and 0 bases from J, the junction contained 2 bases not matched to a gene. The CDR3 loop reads CASSPSGGSTDTQYF. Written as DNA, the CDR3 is TGTGCCAGCTCACCATCCGGGGGGAGCACAGATACGCAGTATTTT.

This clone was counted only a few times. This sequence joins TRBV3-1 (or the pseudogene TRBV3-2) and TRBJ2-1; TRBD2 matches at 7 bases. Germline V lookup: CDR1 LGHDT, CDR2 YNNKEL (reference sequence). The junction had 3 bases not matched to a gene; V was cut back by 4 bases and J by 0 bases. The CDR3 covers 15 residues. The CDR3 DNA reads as TGTGCCAGCAGCCCCGGGGGGTTCTCCTACAATGAGCAGTTCTTC. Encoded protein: CASSPGGFSYNEQFF.

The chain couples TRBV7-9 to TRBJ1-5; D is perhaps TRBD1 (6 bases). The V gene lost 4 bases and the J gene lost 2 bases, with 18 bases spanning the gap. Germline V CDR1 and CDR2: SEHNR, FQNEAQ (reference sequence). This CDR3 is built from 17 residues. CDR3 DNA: TGTGCCAGCAGCTCGATTCCTACAGGGATACGCAATCAGCCCCAGCATTTT. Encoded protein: CASSSIPTGIRNQPQHF.

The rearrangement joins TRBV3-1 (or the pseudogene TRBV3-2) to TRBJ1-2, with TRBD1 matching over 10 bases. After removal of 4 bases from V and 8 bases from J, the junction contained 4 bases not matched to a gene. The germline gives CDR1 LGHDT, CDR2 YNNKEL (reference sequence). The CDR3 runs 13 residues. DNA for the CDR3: TGTGCCAGCAGCCCGACAGGGGGCAGGGGCTACACCTTC. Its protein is CASSPTGGRGYTF.

The CDR3: CAWSGLTSYEQYF. The DNA for the CDR3 is TGTGCCTGGAGTGGACTGACCTCCTACGAGCAGTACTTC. V and J are TRBV30 and TRBJ2-7, with D hard to call. Germline values: CDR1 GTSNPN, CDR2 SVGIG (reference sequence). CDR3 length: 13 amino acids. Trimming pared 1 base from V and 0 bases from J, leaving 7 bases between.

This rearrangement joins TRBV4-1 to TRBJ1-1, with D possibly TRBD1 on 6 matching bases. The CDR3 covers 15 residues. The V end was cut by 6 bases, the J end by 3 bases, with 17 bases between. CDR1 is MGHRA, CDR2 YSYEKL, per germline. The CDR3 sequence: CASSTQGPFYTEAFF. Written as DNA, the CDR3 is TGCGCCAGCAGTACACAGGGTCCTTTTTACACTGAAGCTTTCTTT.

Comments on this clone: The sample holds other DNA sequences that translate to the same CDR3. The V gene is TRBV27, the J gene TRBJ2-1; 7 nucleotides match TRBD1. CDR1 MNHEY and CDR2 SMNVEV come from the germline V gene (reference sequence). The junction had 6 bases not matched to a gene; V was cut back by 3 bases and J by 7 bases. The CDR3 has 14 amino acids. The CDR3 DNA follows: TGTGCCAGCAGTTTCAGGGGGAGTCTGAATGAGCAGTTCTTC. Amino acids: CASSFRGSLNEQFF.

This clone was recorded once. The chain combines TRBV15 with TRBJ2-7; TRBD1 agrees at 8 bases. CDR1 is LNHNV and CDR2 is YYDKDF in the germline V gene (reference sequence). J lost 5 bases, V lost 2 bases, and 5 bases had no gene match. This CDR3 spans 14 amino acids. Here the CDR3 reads CATSRNGQGHEQYF. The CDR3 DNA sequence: TGTGCCACCAGCAGAAACGGACAGGGCCACGAGCAGTACTTC.